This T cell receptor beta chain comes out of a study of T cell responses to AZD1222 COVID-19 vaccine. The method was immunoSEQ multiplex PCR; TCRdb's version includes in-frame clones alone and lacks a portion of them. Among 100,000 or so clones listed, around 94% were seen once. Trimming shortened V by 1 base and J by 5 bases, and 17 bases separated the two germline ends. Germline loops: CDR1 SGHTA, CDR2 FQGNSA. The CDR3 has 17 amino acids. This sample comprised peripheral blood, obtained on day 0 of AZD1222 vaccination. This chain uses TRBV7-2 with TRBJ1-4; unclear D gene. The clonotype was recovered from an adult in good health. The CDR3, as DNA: TGTGCCAGCAGCTTAGTAGGTGCGGGCGGAGGAAATGAAAAACTGTTTTTT. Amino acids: CASSLVGAGGGNEKLFF.